These 20 T cell receptor beta chains were sequenced from one sample in a study of identical twins. TCRdb redid the calling of the 5' RACE reads with MiXCR, one entry per CDR3 protein. This sample carries hundreds of thousands of distinct CDR3 sequences, about 12% of them seen once, and the ten largest clones take under 2%. The same sample was also studied in work on yellow fever vaccine responses in identical twins.

The sequenced material came from PBMCs. These receptors were obtained from a woman aged 18-29 years in good health.

This clonotype occurred a few times. V usage is TRBV5-1 and J usage is TRBJ1-6; no definite D call. V dropped 1 base and J dropped 4 bases, with 6 bases sitting between them. The CDR3 runs to 14 residues. Germline values: CDR1 SGHRS, CDR2 YFSETQ. CDR3 residues: CASSLQQYNSPLHF. DNA of the CDR3: TGCGCCAGCAGCTTGCAACAGTATAATTCACCCCTCCACTTT. Full variable domain (outside the CDR3, taken from reference TRBV5-1 and TRBJ1-6): KAGVTQTPRYLIKTRGQQVTLSCSPISGHRSVSWYQQTPGQGLQFLFEYFSETQRNKGNFPGRFSGRQFSNSRSEMNVSTLELGDSALYLCASSLQQYNSPLHFGNGTRLTVT.

The chain links TRBV28 to TRBJ2-5; perhaps TRBD1 as D (6 bases). Germline loops: CDR1 MDHEN, CDR2 SYDVKM. V was shortened by 3 bases and J by 2 bases, with 13 bases between the two germline ends. The CDR3 runs 15 residues. CDR3 protein: CASSFRPGHQETQYF. CDR3 nucleotide sequence: TGTGCCAGCAGTTTTCGTCCGGGACATCAAGAGACCCAGTACTTC.

The genes are TRBV11-1 and TRBJ2-3, with 7 bases aligning to TRBD2. J gave up 0 bases and V 5 bases, and 17 bases lay outside the gene matches. Germline CDR1 SGHAT, CDR2 FQDESV (reference sequence). The CDR3 is made up of 19 amino acids. CDR3 nucleotide sequence: TGTGCCAGCAGCCCAGGCCCAGAGATTAGCGGGTCTAGCACAGATACGCAGTATTTT. It codes for CASSPGPEISGSSTDTQYF.

This clonotype was recorded at least ten times. J is TRBJ2-7 and V is TRBV6-2 or TRBV6-3, with 10 bases that match TRBD1. The length of the CDR3 is 15 residues. Germline V gene data show CDR1 as MNHEY and CDR2 as SVGEGT. The V and J ends lost 2 bases and 7 bases, in that order; junction bases with no gene match: 8. CDR3 DNA sequence: TGTGCCAGCAGTTACCGGGACAGGGGCTTGGGGGAGCAGTACGTC. Translated, it gives CASSYRDRGLGEQYV.

V gene TRBV5-1 combines with J gene TRBJ2-3; no reliable D call. V was trimmed by 4 bases and J by 0 bases, leaving 9 bases between them. There are 14 residues in the CDR3. Looked up from germline, CDR1 is SGHRS and CDR2 is YFSETQ. The CDR3 spells CASSVRASTDTQYF. The CDR3 nucleotides read TGCGCCAGCAGCGTCCGAGCTAGCACAGATACGCAGTATTTT. The whole variable domain, filled in from reference TRBV5-1 and TRBJ2-3, reads KAGVTQTPRYLIKTRGQQVTLSCSPISGHRSVSWYQQTPGQGLQFLFEYFSETQRNKGNFPGRFSGRQFSNSRSEMNVSTLELGDSALYLCASSVRASTDTQYFGPGTRLTVL.

The rearrangement links TRBV12-3 or TRBV12-4 to TRBJ2-7, with 8 nucleotides matching TRBD1. V shed 6 bases, J shed 6 bases, and the junction held 4 bases outside the gene matches. CDR3 size: 12 residues. The CDR3, as DNA: TGTGCCAGCAGGACAGGGGCGCGCGAGCAGTACTTC. This gives the protein CASRTGAREQYF.

The sample holds a few counts of this clonotype. V gene TRBV7-6 combines with J gene TRBJ2-5; D is unresolved. The ends were cut back, 5 bases at V and 5 bases at J, with 18 bases in the middle. Germline CDR1 is SGHVS and CDR2 is FNYEAQ. The CDR3 is 15 amino acids. The CDR3 loop reads CASSPGLFLGETQYF. CDR3 bases: TGTGCCAGCAGCCCCGGGCTTTTTCTTGGGGAGACCCAGTACTTC.

This clonotype turned up a few times. The gene calls are TRBV19 and TRBJ1-2, with 9 positions matching TRBD1. The CDR3 has 15 residues. Germline V gene data show CDR1 as LNHDA and CDR2 as SQIVND (reference sequence). V was clipped by 5 bases and J by 0 bases; unmatched bases: 4. The CDR3 reads CASSGDRDSNYGYTF. The CDR3 DNA sequence: TGTGCCAGTAGTGGGGACAGGGACTCTAACTATGGCTACACCTTC.

This clonotype was detected only once. CDR3 coding DNA: TGTGCCAGCAGGGCGACTAGCGGGGGGGCCGGGGGGCAGTTCTTC. Its protein is CASRATSGGAGGQFF. The chain is built from TRBV12-3 or TRBV12-4 and TRBJ2-1; 14 positions match TRBD2. The CDR3 is made up of 15 amino acids. Losses at the gene ends were 6 bases for V and 12 bases for J; bases not matched to a gene: 10.

This clonotype came up a few times. CDR3 protein: CASRTPSTDTQYF. The DNA for the CDR3 is TGTGCCAGCAGAACCCCTAGCACAGATACGCAGTATTTT. This chain joins TRBV7-2 and TRBJ2-3; D not resolved. CDR3 length: 13 amino acids. The germline V and J ends were trimmed by 6 bases and 0 bases, with 7 bases remaining between them. Germline V gene data show CDR1 as SGHTA and CDR2 as FQGNSA.

This clonotype occurred a few times. This chain uses TRBV6-1 with TRBJ2-1; TRBD2 matches 7 bases. The CDR3 has 15 residues. Unmatched junction bases numbered 10, after V lost 6 bases and J lost 5 bases. Germline V CDR1 and CDR2: MNHNS, SASEGT. The DNA for the CDR3 is TGTGCCAGCAGCGACGGGTCTAGCGGACACAATGAGCAGTTCTTC. Translated, it gives CASSDGSSGHNEQFF.

This clonotype appeared a few times. The chain combines TRBV7-8 with TRBJ2-1, with D perhaps matching TRBD1 or TRBD2 (5 bases each). V shed 5 bases and J shed 4 bases, with 18 bases lying between them. The CDR3 has 16 residues. Germline-derived CDR1 and CDR2 are SGHVS and FQNEAQ. The CDR3 loop is CASSPYWDHLYNEQFF. The CDR3, as DNA: TGTGCCAGCAGCCCGTACTGGGACCACCTATACAATGAGCAGTTCTTC.

V usage is TRBV11-2 and J usage is TRBJ2-7; possible D gene TRBD2, 5 bases. Trimming left V 1 base short and J 7 bases short, with 17 bases between. Germline CDR1 is SGHAT and CDR2 is FQNNGV. The CDR3 runs 15 residues. The CDR3 sequence is CASSLVRVPTGEQYF. The CDR3 bases are TGTGCCAGCAGCTTAGTTCGGGTCCCGACGGGGGAGCAGTACTTC.

V is TRBV20-1 and J is TRBJ2-7; 7 bases agree with TRBD1. Germline CDR1 reads DFQATT; CDR2 reads SNEGSKA (reference sequence). This CDR3 is built from 15 residues. V was clipped by 1 base and J by 0 bases; unmatched bases: 6. CDR3: CSARGPGQSSYEQYF. The CDR3 DNA is TGCAGTGCTAGAGGCCCGGGACAGAGCTCCTACGAGCAGTACTTC.

There are a few counts of this clonotype. This chain uses TRBV19 with TRBJ1-1; D is possibly TRBD1 (6 bases). Germline assignment: CDR1 LNHDA and CDR2 SQIVND (reference sequence). This CDR3 has 14 residues. V shed 3 bases and J shed 6 bases, with 14 bases lying between them. This CDR3 reads CASSMTGPMAEAFF. For the CDR3, the DNA is TGTGCCAGTAGTATGACAGGACCAATGGCTGAAGCTTTCTTT.

V usage is TRBV2 and J usage is TRBJ2-2; TRBD1 aligns across 10 bases. Trimming took 4 bases from V and 5 from J; bases not matched to a gene: 10. CDR1 and CDR2 from the germline V gene are SNHLY and FYNNEI. This CDR3 has 17 amino acids. The DNA for the CDR3 is TGTGCCAGCAGTGTGCCCGGGGACAGGGGTGATACCGGGGAGCTGTTTTTT. Its translation: CASSVPGDRGDTGELFF.

This clonotype was seen only a few times. V gene TRBV29-1 combines with J gene TRBJ1-5; 8 nucleotides line up with TRBD1. Germline CDR1 reads SQVTM; CDR2 reads ANQGSEA. V gave up 5 bases and J gave up 3 bases; unmatched junction bases: 6. CDR3 length equals 14 residues. The CDR3 loop is CSVRGQGTNQPQHF. CDR3 in DNA: TGCAGCGTTCGCGGACAGGGCACCAATCAGCCCCAGCATTTT.

The chain carries TRBV7-2 and TRBJ2-1, with 7 positions matching TRBD2. CDR1 SGHTA and CDR2 FQGNSA come from the germline V gene. After removal of 2 bases from V and 7 bases from J, the junction contained 8 bases not matched to a gene. CDR3 length: 15 amino acids. CDR3 coding DNA: TGTGCCAGCAGCTTAATGGCGGGAGCATGGAATGAGCAGTTCTTC. It codes for CASSLMAGAWNEQFF.

This clonotype appeared a few times. The chain joins TRBV7-9 to TRBJ2-7, with 10 positions matching TRBD2. The V gene's germline CDR1 is SEHNR and CDR2 FQNEAQ (reference sequence). The trim removed 5 bases at V and 2 bases at J, leaving 3 bases unmatched. The CDR3 consists of 14 residues. This chain's CDR3 is CASSPSGSPYEQYF. CDR3 DNA sequence: TGTGCCAGCAGCCCTAGCGGGAGCCCCTACGAGCAGTACTTC.

DNA for the CDR3: TGTGCCAGCACCTTCGGGACTTCCTACAATGAGCAGTTCTTC. Translating gives CASTFGTSYNEQFF. This chain links TRBV12-3 or TRBV12-4 with TRBJ2-1; possibly TRBD2 for D (6 bases). The CDR3 sequence is 14 residues long. Trimming shortened V by 7 bases and J by 1 base, and 11 bases separated the two germline ends.